This T cell receptor beta chain stems from a study of post-analysis software for immune sequencing data. General study findings and limits: Under F measure analysis, samples from one preparation batch co-clustered strongly. With TRBV5-6, TRBV5-1 and TRBV20-1 included, five TRBV segments were more frequent in patients than in controls.

Of note for this clonotype: Antigen: not known.

Germline V gives CDR1 SGHAT, CDR2 FQNNGV. The CDR3 length is 15 residues. V lost 0 bases and J 8 bases, leaving 16 bases between the germline ends. Prepared libraries of TCR beta cDNA carried unique molecular identifiers. TCRdb re-derived calls from the PCR reads in MiXCR, one entry per CDR3 protein. The sample lists more than 450,000 distinct CDR3 sequences; around 34% were seen once. V usage is TRBV11-2 and J usage is TRBJ1-2; D unresolved. This TCR came from a girl under 18 with multiple sclerosis. The sample comprised blood. The CDR3: CASSLDPYNNWGYTF. The CDR3 bases are TGTGCCAGCAGCTTAGATCCTTACAACAACTGGGGCTACACCTTC. Based on the CDR3 plus reference TRBV11-2 and TRBJ1-2, the full variable domain is EAGVAQSPRYKIIEKRQSVAFWCNPISGHATLYWYQQILGQGPKLLIQFQNNGVVDDSQLPKDRFSAERLKGVDSTLKIQPAKLEDSAVYLCASSLDPYNNWGYTFGSGTRLTVV.